This T cell receptor beta chain was captured in a study of shared clonotypes between healthy human individuals. Clones were read by immunoSEQ multiplex PCR, and TCRdb kept only the in-frame ones, dropping some. The profile shows roughly 2,500,000 clones, roughly 93% of them singletons. Trimming left V 0 bases short and J 0 bases short, with 9 bases between. The CDR3 contains 17 residues. Germline V gives CDR1 KGHSH, CDR2 LQKENI. The receptor was derived from a man aged 18 to 30 in good health. Some clones in this sample may be carry-over from other donors' samples. The sequencing sample was made of naive CD4+ T cells from PBMCs. Subset specified: CD45RA+ positively selected. The V and J genes are TRBV18 and TRBJ2-6, with D possibly matching TRBD1 (5 bases). For the CDR3, the DNA is TGTGCCAGCTCACCACCACTGGGGCCCTCTGGGGCCAACGTCCTGACTTTC. Its protein product is CASSPPLGPSGANVLTF. Supplemented by reference TRBV18 and TRBJ2-6, the full variable domain reads NAGVMQNPRHLVRRRGQEARLRCSPMKGHSHVYWYRQLPEEGLKFMVYLQKENIIDESGMPKERFSAEFPKEGPSILRIQQVVRGDSAAYFCASSPPLGPSGANVLTFGAGSRLTVL.